This T cell receptor (beta chain) was sequenced for a study of blood T cells in healthy people across ages. Points on this clonotype: Its specificity is not known.

PCR was performed a second time for roughly 7 to 11 cycles using a sample-barcoded 5' primer and a J-beta primer mix. Via MiXCR, TCRdb re-called the 5' RACE reads, giving one row per CDR3 protein. This sample has over 1,200,000 distinct CDR3 sequences, with around 55% found just once. General study points: Age brought a roughly linear fall in TCR beta diversity measured per million T cells. Higher diversity and more naive CD4+ cells were features of long-lived donors, compared to aged donors.

The length of the CDR3 is 15 residues. V was shortened by 6 bases and J by 4 bases, with 17 bases between the two germline ends. Donors were systemically healthy Caucasian individuals from Russia aged 6 to 90 years. Each sample yielded at least 6 million isolated PBMCs. The sequence derives from a man younger than 35 in good health. V and J are TRBV12-3 or TRBV12-4 and TRBJ2-3, with D perhaps TRBD1 (5 bases). Sequenced sample: blood. CDR3 DNA: TGTGCCAGCAGAGGCAGGGCAGTAGGTCCAGATACGCAGTATTTT. Its protein product is CASRGRAVGPDTQYF.